This TCR beta chain was identified during a study of CD8 T cells in ankylosing spondylitis. Germline values: CDR1 SGHRS, CDR2 YFSETQ. The CDR3 totals 14 residues, both ends included. Regarding this clonotype: Its antigen is not identified. This is likely a read error, given that the CDR3 carries no conserved phenylalanine or tryptophan at its end. The DNA is omitted, as the CDR3 cannot be located on it reliably, and the CDR3 follows TCRdb's listing.

A single record per CDR3 protein comes from TCRdb applying MiXCR to the 5' RACE reads. The sample records around 440,000 distinct CDR3 sequences, roughly 17% being singletons. Whole-study findings and limits: Disease-associated clonotypes exhibited CD8+ identity and were relatively infrequent in peripheral blood. Blood of patients with ankylosing spondylitis appeared to be characterized by a TCR beta motif of several highly homologous variants.

The receptor comes from a male donor with ankylosing spondylitis. The rearrangement joins TRBV5-1 to TRBJ2-1; the table's D call, TRBD2, has no DNA check behind it. Sequencing was performed on blood, either unsorted or a sorted T cell fraction (not recorded which). The CDR3 loop is CASSLAGGPGLGSL.